The T cell receptor beta chain under discussion was sequenced for a study of shared clonotypes between healthy human individuals. Profiled with immunoSEQ multiplex PCR; TCRdb holds only in-frame clones, not every one. Of some 1 million clones listed, about 80% were seen once; the top ten hold approximately 1.3%. The CDR3 loop spans 15 amino acids. Germline assignment: CDR1 SNHLY and CDR2 FYNNEI. Trimming at V came to 2 bases and at J to 2 bases, leaving 5 bases not matched to a gene. Concerning this clone: Other DNA sequences within the sample encode an identical CDR3.

The sequenced sample was memory CD4+ T cells sorted from blood. The subset is: CD45RA-negative fraction. V gene TRBV2 combines with J gene TRBJ2-5; 7 bases fit TRBD1. This sequence was found in a man aged 18 to 29 in good health. The CDR3 loop is CASSELRGRQETQYF. As DNA, the CDR3 is TGTGCCAGCAGTGAATTGAGGGGGCGACAAGAGACCCAGTACTTC.